This paragraph reports one T cell receptor (beta chain). Original data processing: Amplification with reference gene primers provided the estimates of nucleated cell counts. Clones were sequenced by immunoSEQ multiplex PCR, and TCRdb holds only the in-frame ones, with some missing. V, J and clone size derive from that table, while D and trimming were established from the DNA sequence. The sample shows tens of thousands of clones, around 82% of them seen only once. These data come from a study of blood T cell repertoires in COVID-19. Overall study: Samples taken during acute and convalescent COVID-19 were collected in the United States, Italy and Spain. The analysed material was cDNA or gDNA that came from T cells, B-cell-depleted T cells, or PBMCs.

Trimming took 3 bases from V and 7 from J, leaving 16 bases between them. Germline loops: CDR1 SGHAT, CDR2 FQNNGV. The CDR3 consists of 14 residues. This TCR came from an elderly woman with acute or convalescent COVID-19. V usage is TRBV11-2 and J usage is TRBJ2-7, with D perhaps matching TRBD2 (5 bases). The sample taken for sequencing was peripheral blood. The chain's CDR3 is CASSLGPGSGEQYF. For the CDR3, the DNA is TGTGCCAGCAGCTTGGGCCCGGGGTCGGGGGAGCAGTACTTC.